Following are 28 T cell receptor beta chains from one sample sequenced in a study of regulatory T cells in long-lasting Graves disease. iRepertoire HTBI primers and Arm-PCR of CDR3 regions built TCR beta libraries. TCRdb itself ran the multiplex PCR reads through MiXCR, one entry per CDR3 protein. The sample carries hundreds of thousands of distinct CDR3 sequences, roughly 13% recorded once. Noted time point: newly diagnosed GD, antithyroid drugs for less than 3 months. RNA from PBMCs was the source of the TCR library. These data were likewise used in another study, on T cells in Graves' hyperthyroidism and ophthalmopathy.

The sample was peripheral blood mononuclear cells (PBMCs), taken at new diagnosis, from a patient treated with antithyroid drugs. The receptors were gathered from a man younger than 40 with Graves disease.

The table lists this clonotype with many counts. The chain employs TRBV13 and TRBJ2-2, with TRBD2 as a possible D gene (6 bases). CDR1 and CDR2 from the germline V gene are PRHDT and FYEKMQ (reference sequence). CDR3 size: 16 residues. V was pared by 5 bases and J by 1 base, with 14 bases between. CDR3 protein: CASSPDWRGNTGELFF. DNA for the CDR3: TGTGCCAGCAGCCCAGATTGGCGGGGGAACACCGGGGAGCTGTTTTTT.

This clonotype was picked up a small number of times. The genes are TRBV5-1 and TRBJ1-6; TRBD1 might be the D (6 bases). V was shortened by 0 bases and J by 10 bases, with 14 bases between the two germline ends. Germline V gives CDR1 SGHRS, CDR2 YFSETQ. This CDR3 contains 15 residues. The chain's CDR3 is CASSLGGAPRSPLHF. DNA of the CDR3: TGCGCCAGCAGCTTGGGGGGGGCCCCGCGATCACCCCTCCACTTT.

The sample holds many counts of this clonotype. This rearrangement joins TRBV24-1 to TRBJ2-5; either TRBD1 or TRBD2 may supply D (5 bases each). The CDR3 has 17 residues. CDR1 is KGHDR and CDR2 is SFDVKD in the germline V gene. V was trimmed by 4 bases and J by 0 bases, leaving 17 bases between them. CDR3 in DNA: TGTGCCACCAGTGAGACCGGGGTCAGGGCTAACCAAGAGACCCAGTACTTC. It translates to CATSETGVRANQETQYF.

This clonotype has ten or more counts. This chain uses TRBV11-2 with TRBJ1-3, with no clear D. V gave up 0 bases and J gave up 8 bases, with 11 bases separating them. Germline loops: CDR1 SGHAT, CDR2 FQNNGV. The CDR3 length is 14 residues. CDR3 loop: CASSLETERDTIYF. The CDR3 DNA reads as TGTGCCAGCAGCTTAGAGACGGAAAGGGACACCATATATTTT.

This CDR3 reads CASSLYLQINEQFF. CDR3 sequence (DNA): TGTGCCAGCAGTTTATACTTACAGATAAATGAGCAGTTCTTC. The chain combines TRBV27 with TRBJ2-1; D is uncertain. The CDR3 consists of 14 residues. Trimming removed 1 base at V and 7 bases at J, with 11 bases between. The germline V gene has CDR1 MNHEY and CDR2 SMNVEV (reference sequence).

This clonotype was counted only a few times. The chain recombines TRBV20-1 with TRBJ2-1; the match to TRBD2 covers 9 bases. After removal of 2 bases from V and 7 bases from J, the junction contained 12 bases not matched to a gene. The CDR3 is 16 residues long. Germline V CDR1 and CDR2: DFQATT, SNEGSKA (reference sequence). CDR3 sequence reads: CSARRASGARWNEQFF. In nucleotides, the CDR3 is TGCAGTGCTAGAAGGGCTAGCGGGGCCAGGTGGAATGAGCAGTTCTTC.

This clonotype was recorded at least ten times. The gene calls are TRBV11-2 and TRBJ2-3; possibly TRBD1 for D (5 bases). The CDR3 sequence is 18 residues long. Germline-derived CDR1 and CDR2 are SGHAT and FQNNGV. Trimming left V 5 bases short and J 1 base short, with 22 bases between. The CDR3 DNA follows: TGTGCCAGCAGCCCTCTAAGCCTCAGGGCCCTACGCACAGATACGCAGTATTTT. Its translation is CASSPLSLRALRTDTQYF.

In nucleotides, the CDR3 is TGTGCCAGCAGCCAAGGCGCGGGAGGGTACTACGAGCAGTTCTTC. This encodes CASSQGAGGYYEQFF. The chain links TRBV3-1 to TRBJ2-1; 9 bases agree with TRBD2. The V gene end was trimmed by 1 base and the J gene end by 10 bases; junction bases not matched to a gene: 8. The length of the CDR3 is 15 residues. CDR1 and CDR2 (germline): LGHDT, YNNKEL (reference sequence).

This clonotype was recorded only once. A clone one base away is much larger, so this may be a read error. This sequence joins TRBV12-3 or TRBV12-4 and TRBJ2-7; possible D gene TRBD2, 6 bases. This CDR3 is built from 15 residues. V was trimmed by 1 base and J by 7 bases, leaving 17 bases between them. In DNA, the CDR3 is TGTGCCAGCAGTTTAGAGCGGGCCTCCTACAATGAGCAGTACTTC. Translated, it gives CASSLERASYNEQYF.

To note about this clonotype: At one end, the junction sequence differs from germline, possibly due to a read error. V is TRBV10-2 and J is TRBJ2-7; D gene ambiguous. Germline V gene sequence: CDR1 WSHSY, CDR2 SAAADI. The CDR3 is 15 amino acids. The CDR3 sequence: CASSSPAGLSYEQYF. The CDR3 DNA is TGTGCCAGCAGCTCCCCGGCTGGGCTATCCTACGAGCAGTACTTC.

The rearrangement links TRBV20-1 to TRBJ2-3; TRBD2 agrees at 12 bases. CDR1 is DFQATT and CDR2 is SNEGSKA in the germline V gene (reference sequence). The CDR3 consists of 17 residues. V lost 3 bases, J lost 2 bases, and 9 bases stayed unmatched. The CDR3 region has the DNA TGCAGTGCTAGGGCACCTAGCGGGAGGGAATTCACAGATACGCAGTATTTT. This encodes CSARAPSGREFTDTQYF.

This clonotype came up a few times. The V call is TRBV12-3 or TRBV12-4, the J call TRBJ2-7, with D possibly called TRBD1 or TRBD2 (7 bases each). The CDR3 length is 14 residues. V lost 9 bases and J 3 bases, leaving 18 bases between the germline ends. The CDR3 loop reads CASLLGGGRYEQYF. The CDR3 bases are TGTGCCAGTTTATTGGGAGGGGGCCGCTACGAGCAGTACTTC.

The table lists this clonotype with many counts. The chain's CDR3 is CAWSVLGSYNEQFF. The CDR3 DNA follows: TGTGCCTGGAGTGTATTGGGCAGCTACAATGAGCAGTTCTTC. The rearrangement links TRBV30 to TRBJ2-1; D is unclear. In germline, CDR1 is GTSNPN, CDR2 SVGIG (reference sequence). CDR3 length: 14 amino acids. V lost 0 bases and J lost 3, with 9 bases in between.

Concerning this clonotype itself: This likely stems from a read error, as it lies one base from a far larger clone. This CDR3 is missing its conserved last phenylalanine or tryptophan, likely due to a read error. The rearrangement links TRBV13 to TRBJ2-1, with 7 bases that match TRBD2. After removal of 7 bases from V and 5 bases from J, the junction contained 8 bases not matched to a gene. Germline V gene data show CDR1 as PRHDT and CDR2 as FYEKMQ (reference sequence). The CDR3 is 14 residues long. CDR3 nucleotides: TGTGCCAGCACGGGCGGGAGCAGCCACAATGAGCAGTTCCTC. It translates to CASTGGSSHNEQFL.

The table lists this clonotype with many counts. The gene calls are TRBV5-1 and TRBJ2-1, with a weak D call TRBD2 (6 bases). Trimming pared 5 bases from V and 5 bases from J, leaving 11 bases between. CDR3 length equals 13 residues. Germline V lookup: CDR1 SGHRS, CDR2 YFSETQ. For the CDR3, the DNA is TGCGCCAGCAGGCGGGGAGTTGACAATGAGCAGTTCTTC. It encodes CASRRGVDNEQFF. Based on the CDR3 plus reference TRBV5-1 and TRBJ2-1, the full variable domain is KAGVTQTPRYLIKTRGQQVTLSCSPISGHRSVSWYQQTPGQGLQFLFEYFSETQRNKGNFPGRFSGRQFSNSRSEMNVSTLELGDSALYLCASRRGVDNEQFFGPGTRLTVL.

The table lists this clonotype with many counts. The rearrangement joins TRBV19 to TRBJ1-5; 7 bases fit TRBD1. V was pared by 5 bases and J by 4 bases, with 11 bases of the junction left unmatched. The CDR3 is 16 amino acids. From germline, CDR1 is LNHDA and CDR2 SQIVND (reference sequence). CDR3 bases: TGTGCCAGTAGTGCCAAAACCGGGACAGATAATCAGCCCCAGCATTTT. Translating it yields CASSAKTGTDNQPQHF. Combining the CDR3 with reference TRBV19 and TRBJ1-5 gives the whole variable domain DGGITQSPKYLFRKEGQNVTLSCEQNLNHDAMYWYRQDPGQGLRLIYYSQIVNDFQKGDIAEGYSVSREKKESFPLTVTSAQKNPTAFYLCASSAKTGTDNQPQHFGDGTRLSIL.

About this clonotype: At one boundary the junction diverges from the germline segment, which might be a read error. This chain connects TRBV20-1 to TRBJ2-1; 9 positions match TRBD2. CDR3 size: 13 residues. CDR1 and CDR2 (germline): DFQATT, SNEGSKA (reference sequence). CDR3 sequence reads: CRASGVSDNEQFF. The CDR3 DNA reads as TGCAGGGCTAGCGGGGTATCGGACAATGAGCAGTTCTTC.

This clonotype appeared many times. V and J are TRBV11-2 and TRBJ2-2, with a possible D match to TRBD2 (5 bases). This CDR3 has 15 amino acids. Germline-derived CDR1 and CDR2 are SGHAT and FQNNGV. V was shortened by 4 bases and J by 7 bases, with 16 bases between the two germline ends. This chain's CDR3 is CASSSRYGRDGELFF. In nucleotides, the CDR3 is TGTGCCAGCAGCTCCCGATACGGCCGGGACGGGGAGCTGTTTTTT.

The chain combines TRBV7-9 with TRBJ2-7; no definite D call. Germline values: CDR1 SEHNR, CDR2 FQNEAQ (reference sequence). The V gene lost 1 base and the J gene lost 2 bases, with 15 bases spanning the gap. The CDR3 contains 16 residues. The CDR3 sequence: CASSLVARPKPYEQYF. CDR3 bases: TGTGCCAGCAGCTTAGTTGCGCGGCCGAAACCCTACGAGCAGTACTTC.

This clonotype was counted only a few times. V and J are TRBV9 and TRBJ2-7; TRBD1 is a possible D gene (7 bases). V was shortened by 4 bases and J by 3 bases, with 17 bases between the two germline ends. Germline lookup yields CDR1 SGDLS and CDR2 YYNGEE. The CDR3 consists of 15 residues. The CDR3 region is CASSKGGTANYEQYF. The CDR3 DNA reads as TGTGCCAGCAGCAAAGGAGGGACAGCGAACTACGAGCAGTACTTC.

This clonotype was seen more than once but under ten times. The CDR3 nucleotides are TGTGCCAGCAAACAATACAATGAGCAGTTCTTC. Translated, it gives CASKQYNEQFF. The genes are TRBV2 and TRBJ2-1, with unresolved D. Trimming stripped 7 bases from V and 4 bases from J, with 5 bases between. The CDR3 is 11 residues long. Germline V gives CDR1 SNHLY, CDR2 FYNNEI.

This clonotype has at least ten counts. The chain recombines TRBV12-3 or TRBV12-4 with TRBJ2-2; D tentatively reads TRBD1 or TRBD2 (5 bases each). Trimming stripped 6 bases from V and 0 bases from J, with 11 bases between. The CDR3 has 15 amino acids. The CDR3 is CASRAGTANTGELFF. The DNA for the CDR3 is TGTGCCAGCAGGGCCGGGACGGCGAACACCGGGGAGCTGTTTTTT.

As to this clonotype: A clone one base away is much larger, so this may be a read error. V is TRBV5-6 and J is TRBJ2-5, with D perhaps TRBD2 (6 bases). The germline V and J ends were trimmed by 0 bases and 5 bases, with 17 bases remaining between them. The length of the CDR3 is 16 residues. CDR1 and CDR2 from the germline V gene are SGHDT and YYEEEE. The CDR3 region has the DNA TGTGCCAGCAGCTTGGCACTAGCAGAGGAGAGGGAGACCCAGTACTTC. This encodes CASSLALAEERETQYF.

This clonotype was seen ten or more times. The gene calls are TRBV20-1 and TRBJ2-3; 8 nucleotides agree with TRBD2. The CDR3 sequence is 17 residues long. Trimming at V came to 8 bases and at J to 4 bases, leaving 20 bases not matched to a gene. Germline V CDR1 and CDR2: DFQATT, SNEGSKA (reference sequence). CDR3 coding DNA: TGCAGTACCCCGTCGAGGGCATCGGGAGGGCCTCCAGATACGCAGTATTTT. As protein: CSTPSRASGGPPDTQYF.

At least ten counts were recorded for this clonotype. This chain joins TRBV27 and TRBJ2-7; D is ambiguous. The CDR3 consists of 13 residues. Germline CDR1 MNHEY, CDR2 SMNVEV (reference sequence). V was cut by 3 bases and J by 4 bases, with 10 bases left in between. Written as DNA, the CDR3 is TGTGCCAGCAGTTTGGGCTACCATTACGAGCAGTACTTC. The encoded protein is CASSLGYHYEQYF.

The table lists this clonotype with a count of one. A single base separates this from a much larger clone, so it may be a read error. The V call is TRBV11-2, the J call TRBJ2-5, with D unclear. CDR1 and CDR2 from the germline V gene are SGHAT and FQNNGV. The CDR3 totals 14 residues. The CDR3 region is CVSSPSYTQETQYF. The DNA of the CDR3 is TGTGTCAGCAGCCCCAGTTACACCCAAGAGACCCAGTACTTC. Full variable domain (rest looked up from reference TRBV11-2 and TRBJ2-5): EAGVAQSPRYKIIEKRQSVAFWCNPISGHATLYWYQQILGQGPKLLIQFQNNGVVDDSQLPKDRFSAERLKGVDSTLKIQPAKLEDSAVYLCVSSPSYTQETQYFGPGTRLLVL.

In its sample, this clonotype was seen many times. The chain employs TRBV12-3 or TRBV12-4 and TRBJ2-7; D may match TRBD1 or TRBD2 (5 bases each). This CDR3 spans 13 amino acids. V lost 4 bases, J lost 4 bases, and 11 bases lay in between. The CDR3 nucleotides are TGTGCCAGCAGTTGGGGACGGAGGTACGAGCAGTACTTC. Protein sequence: CASSWGRRYEQYF.

In this sample, this clonotype turned up many times. This chain connects TRBV20-1 to TRBJ2-5; 7 bases line up with TRBD1. This CDR3 is 14 amino acids long. Trimming took 3 bases from V and 3 from J; bases not matched to a gene: 7. Germline assignment: CDR1 DFQATT and CDR2 SNEGSKA (reference sequence). DNA of the CDR3: TGCAGTGCTAGGGTTAAGACAGGGAAAGAGACCCAGTACTTC. Translation gives CSARVKTGKETQYF.